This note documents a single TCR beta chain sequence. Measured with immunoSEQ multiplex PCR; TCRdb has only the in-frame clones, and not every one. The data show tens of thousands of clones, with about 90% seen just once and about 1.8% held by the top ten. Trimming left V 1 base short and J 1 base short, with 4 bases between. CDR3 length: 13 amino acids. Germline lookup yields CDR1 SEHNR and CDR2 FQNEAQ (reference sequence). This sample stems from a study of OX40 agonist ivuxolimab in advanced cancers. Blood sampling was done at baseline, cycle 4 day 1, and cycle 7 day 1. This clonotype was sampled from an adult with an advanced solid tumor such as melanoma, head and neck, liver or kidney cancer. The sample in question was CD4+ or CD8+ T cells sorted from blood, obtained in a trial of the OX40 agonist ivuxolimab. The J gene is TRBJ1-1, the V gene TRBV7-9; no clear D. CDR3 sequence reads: CASSLEQNTEAFF. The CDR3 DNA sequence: TGTGCCAGCAGCTTAGAACAGAACACTGAAGCTTTCTTT.